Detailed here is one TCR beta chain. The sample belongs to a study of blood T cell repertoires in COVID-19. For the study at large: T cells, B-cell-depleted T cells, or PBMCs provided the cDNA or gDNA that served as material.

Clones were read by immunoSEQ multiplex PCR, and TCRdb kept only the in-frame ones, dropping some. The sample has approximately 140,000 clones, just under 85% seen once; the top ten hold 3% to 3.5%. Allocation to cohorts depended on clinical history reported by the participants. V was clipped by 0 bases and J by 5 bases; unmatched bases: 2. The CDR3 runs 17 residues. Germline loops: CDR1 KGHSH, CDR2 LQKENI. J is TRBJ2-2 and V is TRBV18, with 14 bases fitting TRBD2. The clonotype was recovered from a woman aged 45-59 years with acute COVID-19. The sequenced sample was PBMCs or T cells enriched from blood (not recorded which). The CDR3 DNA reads TGTGCCAGCTCACCACCCGGACTAGCGGGAGGAACCGGGGAGCTGTTTTTT. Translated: CASSPPGLAGGTGELFF.